The 28 T cell receptor beta chains presented below share a single source sample, sequenced in a study of cytomegalovirus exposure and HLA in healthy donors. PCR was performed using 60 Vbeta and 13 Jbeta primers. The data were produced by immunoSEQ multiplex PCR, yet TCRdb's version contains in-frame clones alone and is incomplete. This repertoire shows about 110,000 clones, approximately 70% found once; its top ten account for about a tenth. The sequencing sample was made of PBMCs. Receptors were obtained from a man between 40 and 49 years old in good health and CMV-seropositive.

The chain combines TRBV28 with TRBJ2-1; 13 nucleotides align to TRBD2. V shed 3 bases and J 5 bases; nucleotides not matched to a gene: 7. CDR1 is MDHEN and CDR2 is SYDVKM in the germline V gene. The CDR3 contains 17 residues. CDR3 nucleotide sequence: TGTGCCAGCAGTTTCAACCCGGGACTAGCGGGAAACAATGAGCAGTTCTTC. Encoded protein: CASSFNPGLAGNNEQFF. Using reference TRBV28 and TRBJ2-1 for the parts outside the CDR3, the full variable domain is DVKVTQSSRYLVKRTGEKVFLECVQDMDHENMFWYRQDPGLGLRLIYFSYDVKMKEKGDIPEGYSVSREKKERFSLILESASTNQTSMYLCASSFNPGLAGNNEQFFGPGTRLTVL.

The chain joins TRBV6-5 to TRBJ2-1, with TRBD2 identical over 12 bases. The CDR3 has 15 residues. V lost 6 bases, J lost 10 bases, and 10 bases stayed unmatched. Looked up from germline, CDR1 is MNHEY and CDR2 is SVGAGI. The CDR3 region has the DNA TGTGCCAGCAGCCCCCCTAGCGGGAGGGCCGGGGAGCAGTTCTTC. It yields the protein CASSPPSGRAGEQFF.

The V and J genes are TRBV5-1 and TRBJ2-1, with TRBD2 identical over 8 bases. There are 16 residues in the CDR3. CDR1 is SGHRS, CDR2 YFSETQ, per germline. V was pared by 2 bases and J by 3 bases, with 7 bases of the junction left unmatched. The CDR3 sequence is CASSLYREGLYNEQFF. The CDR3, as DNA: TGCGCCAGCAGCTTATACCGGGAGGGCCTCTACAATGAGCAGTTCTTC.

The chain links TRBV19 to TRBJ1-5, with D maybe TRBD1 (6 bases). The CDR3 has 15 residues. From germline, CDR1 is LNHDA and CDR2 SQIVND (reference sequence). The ends were cut back, 5 bases at V and 9 bases at J, with 20 bases in the middle. As DNA, the CDR3 is TGTGCCAGTAGTGTTGACAGGACCAAGCCCCGGCCCCAGCATTTT. This translates into CASSVDRTKPRPQHF.

The chain uses TRBV10-3 and TRBJ2-6; D is unclear. Trimming stripped 4 bases from V and 0 bases from J, with 10 bases between. Germline V gene sequence: CDR1 ENHRY, CDR2 SYGVKD. This CDR3 has 16 amino acids. As DNA, the CDR3 is TGTGCCATCAGTGCGGAACAGCACTCTGGGGCCAACGTCCTGACTTTC. Amino acid sequence: CAISAEQHSGANVLTF.

The chain employs TRBV25-1 and TRBJ1-4; D is unclear. This CDR3 spans 16 amino acids. From germline, CDR1 is MGHDK and CDR2 SYGVNS. V was clipped by 6 bases and J by 0 bases, with 14 bases between them. The CDR3 loop reads CASSRTGGSTNEKLFF. CDR3 in DNA: TGTGCCAGCAGCCGGACGGGAGGATCAACTAATGAAAAACTGTTTTTT. Filled out from reference TRBV25-1 and TRBJ1-4, the complete variable domain reads EADIYQTPRYLVIGTGKKITLECSQTMGHDKMYWYQQDPGMELHLIHYSYGVNSTEKGDLSSESTVSRIRTEHFPLTLESARPSHTSQYLCASSRTGGSTNEKLFFGSGTQLSVL.

The chain links TRBV27 to TRBJ1-2; 9 nucleotides match TRBD1. J was trimmed by 4 bases and V by 2 bases; bases with no gene match: 5. The germline CDR1 and CDR2 sequences are MNHEY and SMNVEV (reference sequence). The CDR3 has 15 amino acids. The CDR3 spells CASSLRGQGRYGYTF. The CDR3 bases are TGTGCCAGCAGTTTAAGGGGACAGGGCCGCTATGGCTACACCTTC.

The chain combines TRBV19 with TRBJ1-1; D gene ambiguous. The CDR3 sequence is 13 residues long. V was pared by 3 bases and J by 3 bases, with 8 bases between. Germline V gene lookup returns CDR1 LNHDA and CDR2 SQIVND (reference sequence). The CDR3 coding sequence is TGTGCCAGTAGTATGAAACTTTACACTGAAGCTTTCTTT. It encodes CASSMKLYTEAFF.

This clone was picked up a small number of times. The rearrangement uses TRBV10-3 and TRBJ2-1; TRBD2 might be the D (6 bases). CDR3 size: 15 residues. From germline, CDR1 is ENHRY and CDR2 SYGVKD. With 6 bases removed from V and 0 bases from J, the gap between germline ends came to 12 bases. CDR3 sequence reads: CAISGDSSSYNEQFF. CDR3 coding DNA: TGTGCCATCAGCGGGGACTCAAGCTCCTACAATGAGCAGTTCTTC.

This clone has a single count. V is TRBV10-2 and J is TRBJ2-7; weak D call: TRBD2 (5 bases). The CDR3 is 13 amino acids. The V end was cut by 0 bases, the J end by 6 bases, with 9 bases between. Germline CDR1 is WSHSY and CDR2 is SAAADI. The CDR3 spells CASSESTTSEQYV. The CDR3 DNA is TGCGCCAGCAGTGAGTCGACTACTAGCGAGCAGTACGTC.

The CDR3 coding sequence is TGTGCCAGCAGTTCAGGGACTAGCGGTTCCTACGAGCAGTACTTC. Protein product: CASSSGTSGSYEQYF. The chain joins TRBV6-1 to TRBJ2-7; 11 nucleotides line up with TRBD2. This CDR3 is built from 15 residues. CDR1 is MNHNS and CDR2 is SASEGT in the germline V gene. After removal of 5 bases from V and 1 base from J, the junction contained 4 bases not matched to a gene.

This clone was found a few times. V gene TRBV27 combines with J gene TRBJ2-7; 12 bases fit TRBD2. The CDR3 has 14 residues. V gave up 8 bases and J gave up 5 bases; unmatched junction bases: 7. Germline CDR1 is MNHEY and CDR2 is SMNVEV (reference sequence). The CDR3 nucleotides read TGTGCCAGCTATTCTAGCGGGAGGGCCCACGAGCAGTACTTC. It codes for CASYSSGRAHEQYF.

The V and J genes are TRBV25-1 and TRBJ1-2; the D is unclear. Germline-derived CDR1 and CDR2 are MGHDK and SYGVNS. This CDR3 is built from 11 residues. V was clipped by 8 bases and J by 2 bases, with 6 bases between them. The CDR3 region is CASSRNYGYTF. The CDR3 DNA reads as TGTGCCAGCTCACGGAACTATGGCTACACCTTC.

This chain uses TRBV18 with TRBJ1-1, with a tentative D call TRBD1 (6 bases). The CDR3 contains 11 residues. Germline V gene lookup returns CDR1 KGHSH and CDR2 LQKENI. The germline V and J ends were trimmed by 3 bases and 10 bases, with 9 bases remaining between them. The CDR3 reads CASSPGQLAFF. Here the CDR3 DNA reads TGTGCCAGCTCACCGGGACAACTAGCTTTCTTT.

The chain links TRBV4-2 to TRBJ2-1; the D is unclear. Germline-derived CDR1 and CDR2 are LGHNA and YNFKEQ. Trimming shortened V by 1 base and J by 4 bases, and 14 bases separated the two germline ends. The CDR3 runs 16 residues. The CDR3 protein is CASSQVRGAGYNEQFF. CDR3 in DNA: TGTGCCAGCAGCCAAGTTCGAGGTGCCGGGTACAATGAGCAGTTCTTC.

The chain employs TRBV5-1 and TRBJ2-7, with 12 bases matching TRBD2. The CDR3 is made up of 15 amino acids. Germline loops: CDR1 SGHRS, CDR2 YFSETQ. V trimming: 0 bases; J trimming: 4 bases; junction bases outside the gene matches: 2. Written as DNA, the CDR3 is TGCGCCAGCAGCTTGGAACTAGCGGGAGGTTACGAGCAGTACTTC. It codes for CASSLELAGGYEQYF.

In DNA form, the CDR3 reads TGCAGTGCCGTTACAGATACGCAGTATTTT. Protein sequence: CSAVTDTQYF. The chain carries TRBV20-1 and TRBJ2-3; D gene unclear. CDR3 length: 10 amino acids. Trimming removed 6 bases from V and 3 bases from J, with 4 bases in between. Germline CDR1 is DFQATT and CDR2 is SNEGSKA (reference sequence).

This chain uses TRBV4-1 with TRBJ2-7, with 11 nucleotides matching TRBD2. The CDR3 is 16 residues long. Germline CDR1 MGHRA, CDR2 YSYEKL. Germline trimming cut 4 bases from V and 6 bases from J; bases unmatched to any gene: 11. The CDR3 region has the DNA TGCGCCAGCAGCCCCATTACTAGCGGGAGATCTCCCGAGCAGTACTTC. The encoded protein is CASSPITSGRSPEQYF.

The chain has TRBV7-9 and TRBJ2-7; 9 nucleotides match TRBD1. There are 15 residues in the CDR3. Germline V gene lookup returns CDR1 SEHNR and CDR2 FQNEAQ (reference sequence). With V trimmed by 5 bases and J by 7 bases, 12 bases remained unmatched. DNA of the CDR3: TGTGCCAGCAGCGCGCGGACAGGGGCAGCCGGGGAGCAGTACTTC. It encodes CASSARTGAAGEQYF.

A remark on this clone: At one end, the junction sequence differs from germline, possibly due to a read error. The gene calls are TRBV2 and TRBJ2-6, with D perhaps matching TRBD1 (6 bases). This CDR3 is built from 15 residues. CDR1 and CDR2 from the germline V gene are SNHLY and FYNNEI. CDR3 coding DNA: TGTGCCAGCAGCGAAGACAGGACTGGGGCCAACGTCCTGACTTTC. Translating it yields CASSEDRTGANVLTF. The full variable domain, in which reference TRBV2 and TRBJ2-6 provide the parts outside the CDR3, is EPEVTQTPSHQVTQMGQEVILRCVPISNHLYFYWYRQILGQKVEFLVSFYNNEISEKSEIFDDQFSVERPDGSNFTLKIRSTKLEDSAMYFCASSEDRTGANVLTFGAGSRLTVL.

The chain couples TRBV19 to TRBJ1-4, with unresolved D. V lost 0 bases to trimming and J lost 4 bases, with 6 bases between them. The CDR3 runs to 14 residues. Germline V gene sequence: CDR1 LNHDA, CDR2 SQIVND (reference sequence). CDR3 sequence: CASSIDRDNEKLFF. CDR3 coding DNA: TGTGCCAGTAGTATAGACCGAGATAATGAAAAACTGTTTTTT.

The CDR3 DNA reads as TGTGCCAGCTCACCTTCTTCGAGGGATACGCAGTATTTT. It codes for CASSPSSRDTQYF. The rearrangement links TRBV18 to TRBJ2-3; no clear D gene. The CDR3 length is 13 residues. Germline V lookup: CDR1 KGHSH, CDR2 LQKENI. The germline V and J ends were trimmed by 3 bases and 6 bases, with 10 bases remaining between them.

The chain combines TRBV5-1 with TRBJ1-1; 8 positions agree with TRBD1. The CDR3 spans 16 residues. Germline lookup yields CDR1 SGHRS and CDR2 YFSETQ. With 0 bases clipped from V and 1 base from J, the junction kept 5 bases outside the gene matches. The CDR3 spells CASSLDPGTGNTEAFF. The CDR3 DNA reads TGCGCCAGCAGCTTGGACCCCGGGACAGGGAACACTGAAGCTTTCTTT.

The CDR3 here is CASSPEETMNTEAFF. The DNA for the CDR3 is TGCGCCAGCAGCCCGGAGGAGACTATGAACACTGAAGCTTTCTTT. The rearrangement links TRBV5-1 to TRBJ1-1; D is ambiguous. Per germline, CDR1 SGHRS and CDR2 YFSETQ. Deletions cut 4 bases from V and 0 bases from J, with 13 bases between. The CDR3 loop spans 15 amino acids.

The chain links TRBV9 to TRBJ1-4, with no clear D. This CDR3 is built from 14 residues. Germline V CDR1 and CDR2: SGDLS, YYNGEE. Between the trimmed V and J ends, which lost 3 bases and 8 bases, there was a span of 14 bases. CDR3 region: CASSARHDAEKLFF. CDR3 in DNA: TGTGCCAGCAGCGCCAGACACGACGCGGAAAAACTGTTTTTT.

V gene TRBV5-1 combines with J gene TRBJ2-3; D unresolved. Looked up from germline, CDR1 is SGHRS and CDR2 is YFSETQ. The CDR3 runs 15 residues. V was shortened by 1 base and J by 6 bases, with 15 bases between the two germline ends. The CDR3 sequence: CASSLSAASSDTQYF. The CDR3 nucleotides read TGCGCCAGCAGCTTGTCGGCAGCGAGTTCGGATACGCAGTATTTT. Drawing the rest from reference TRBV5-1 and TRBJ2-3, the complete variable domain is KAGVTQTPRYLIKTRGQQVTLSCSPISGHRSVSWYQQTPGQGLQFLFEYFSETQRNKGNFPGRFSGRQFSNSRSEMNVSTLELGDSALYLCASSLSAASSDTQYFGPGTRLTVL.

V gene TRBV7-9 combines with J gene TRBJ2-5, with D possibly TRBD2 on 5 matching bases. The CDR3 runs to 14 residues. Germline V gene data show CDR1 as SEHNR and CDR2 as FQNEAQ (reference sequence). V was clipped by 1 base and J by 4 bases, with 10 bases between them. This CDR3 reads CASSLGPGRETQYF. The DNA for the CDR3 is TGTGCCAGCAGCTTAGGGCCGGGGAGAGAGACCCAGTACTTC.

This clone was detected only once. The chain uses TRBV29-1 and TRBJ2-1, with TRBD1 matching over 10 bases. CDR3 length: 14 residues. Trimming at V came to 3 bases and at J to 3 bases, leaving 2 bases not matched to a gene. CDR1 is SQVTM and CDR2 is ANQGSEA in the germline V gene. CDR3 sequence reads: CSVEDRGNYNEQFF. The CDR3 DNA follows: TGCAGCGTTGAGGACAGGGGGAACTACAATGAGCAGTTCTTC.